The 18 T cell receptor beta chains given below trace back to one sample, sequenced in a study of blood T cell repertoires in COVID-19. The method was immunoSEQ multiplex PCR; TCRdb's version includes in-frame clones alone and lacks a portion of them. Of about 130,000 clones listed, around 75% were seen once; the top ten hold 4.5% to 5%. The source material was peripheral blood. These receptors all come from a woman aged 70-85 years with COVID-19, enrolled during active disease.

As concerns this clone: This same CDR3 is encoded by further DNA sequences in the sample. The V call is TRBV24-1, the J call TRBJ2-3; 12 nucleotides line up with TRBD2. Germline V gives CDR1 KGHDR, CDR2 SFDVKD. The CDR3 is 15 residues long. V was pared by 5 bases and J by 3 bases, with 2 bases of the junction left unmatched. The CDR3 DNA reads TGTGCCACCAGTGGGCTAGCGGGGGGGACAGATACGCAGTATTTT. Translated, it gives CATSGLAGGTDTQYF.

The V and J genes are TRBV10-3 and TRBJ1-5; D is uncertain. Germline V CDR1 and CDR2: ENHRY, SYGVKD. The V gene lost 4 bases and the J gene lost 5 bases, with 9 bases spanning the gap. The CDR3 runs 13 residues. In nucleotides, the CDR3 is TGTGCCATCAGTGGCGGGGAGGATCAGCCCCAGCATTTT. Translating gives CAISGGEDQPQHF.

The V and J genes are TRBV7-2 and TRBJ2-7; no firm D call. The CDR3 covers 15 residues. Germline assignment: CDR1 SGHTA and CDR2 FQGNSA. V lost 1 base and J 4 bases, leaving 14 bases between the germline ends. The DNA for the CDR3 is TGTGCCAGCAGCTTAGTTCCGGGTGACTGGTACGAGCAGTACTTC. This sequence encodes CASSLVPGDWYEQYF.

The rearrangement links TRBV3-1 (or the pseudogene TRBV3-2) to TRBJ1-5, with D maybe TRBD1 (6 bases). V shed 4 bases and J shed 3 bases, with 10 bases lying between them. The germline CDR1 and CDR2 sequences are LGHDT and YNNKEL (reference sequence). This CDR3 has 14 residues. The CDR3 loop is CASSRDNTNQPQHF. CDR3 nucleotide sequence: TGTGCCAGCAGCCGGGACAATACCAATCAGCCCCAGCATTTT.

About this clone: The junction shows a germline mismatch at one end, possibly a read error. This chain connects TRBV5-1 to TRBJ1-4; unclear D gene. Germline V lookup: CDR1 SGHRS, CDR2 YFSETQ. This CDR3 region has 14 residues. CDR3: CASNLDGRSEKLFF. The CDR3 DNA is TGCGCCAGCAACTTGGACGGTCGAAGTGAAAAACTGTTTTTT.

The chain combines TRBV2 with TRBJ2-1; TRBD1 agrees at 7 bases. This CDR3 has 12 residues. Germline CDR1 SNHLY, CDR2 FYNNEI. J was trimmed by 9 bases and V by 5 bases; bases with no gene match: 4. In DNA form, the CDR3 reads TGTGCCAGCAGTAGGGGGCCACCTGAGCAGTTCTTC. Its protein product is CASSRGPPEQFF.

This clone was seen more than once but under ten times. V gene TRBV19 combines with J gene TRBJ1-6; no definite D call. This CDR3 has 12 amino acids. V was clipped by 5 bases and J by 7 bases, with 6 bases between them. Germline CDR1 and CDR2: LNHDA and SQIVND (reference sequence). The CDR3 sequence is CASSEINSPLHF. In DNA, the CDR3 is TGTGCCAGTAGTGAGATAAATTCACCCCTCCACTTT.

The chain is built from TRBV4-2 and TRBJ1-3; 7 bases align to TRBD1. The CDR3 is 16 residues long. Germline CDR1 reads LGHNA; CDR2 reads YNFKEQ. With 4 bases clipped from V and 0 bases from J, the junction kept 6 bases outside the gene matches. The CDR3 spells CASSPGGSFSGNTIYF. CDR3 nucleotide sequence: TGTGCCAGCAGCCCAGGGGGGTCTTTCTCTGGAAACACCATATATTTT.

This sequence joins TRBV20-1 and TRBJ1-2; D is uncertain. The CDR3 has 12 amino acids. Germline V CDR1 and CDR2: DFQATT, SNEGSKA (reference sequence). Deletions cut 3 bases from V and 8 bases from J, with 13 bases between. CDR3 loop: CSASPLPGGYTF. In DNA, the CDR3 is TGCAGTGCTAGTCCTCTCCCCGGGGGCTACACCTTC.

This chain uses TRBV6-2 or TRBV6-3 with TRBJ1-2, with 9 nucleotides matching TRBD1. The CDR3 is 17 amino acids. The V segment lost 4 bases and the J segment 8 bases; nucleotides outside the gene matches: 17. The germline V gene encodes CDR1 MNHEY and CDR2 SVGEGT. The CDR3 DNA is TGTGCCAGCAGTTTGCAAGGACAGGGGTTGGCCGCGCGAGGCTACACCTTC. Translation gives CASSLQGQGLAARGYTF.

The rearrangement uses TRBV2 and TRBJ2-3, with 10 bases identical to TRBD2. Per germline, CDR1 SNHLY and CDR2 FYNNEI. V was pared by 4 bases and J by 5 bases, with 6 bases of the junction left unmatched. This CDR3 has 15 residues. The CDR3 reads CASSVQRGGQDTQYF. CDR3 DNA sequence: TGTGCCAGCAGTGTGCAGCGGGGGGGCCAAGATACGCAGTATTTT.

The table lists this clone with a few counts. The chain links TRBV19 to TRBJ1-5; D perhaps matches TRBD1 (6 bases). CDR1 is LNHDA and CDR2 is SQIVND in the germline V gene (reference sequence). CDR3 length: 18 amino acids. V dropped 4 bases and J dropped 7 bases, with 26 bases sitting between them. The CDR3 DNA follows: TGTGCCAGTAGTACCCGGAGAGGCAGGGGAGTAGGAGAGCAGCCCCAGCATTTT. This translates into CASSTRRGRGVGEQPQHF.

J is TRBJ2-3 and V is TRBV24-1; weak D call: TRBD2 (7 bases). This CDR3 is built from 18 residues. Germline CDR1 and CDR2: KGHDR and SFDVKD. Trimming pared 2 bases from V and 8 bases from J, leaving 25 bases between. The CDR3 DNA sequence: TGTGCCACCAGTGATTCCACCCGACTAGGGGGAGGGGGTGGTACGCAGTATTTT. It specifies CATSDSTRLGGGGGTQYF.

This sequence joins TRBV6-1 and TRBJ1-1, with 7 bases identical to TRBD1. This CDR3 has 14 amino acids. Trimming at V came to 3 bases and at J to 7 bases, leaving 8 bases not matched to a gene. Germline loops: CDR1 MNHNS, CDR2 SASEGT. The CDR3 nucleotides read TGTGCCAGCAGTGAGACCGGGACAGAATATGAAGCTTTCTTT. Translation: CASSETGTEYEAFF.

V gene TRBV30 combines with J gene TRBJ2-1; no definite D call. CDR3 size: 13 residues. Between the trimmed V and J ends, which lost 1 base and 4 bases, there was a span of 8 bases. Germline-derived CDR1 and CDR2 are GTSNPN and SVGIG (reference sequence). The DNA of the CDR3 is TGTGCCTGGAGTGGAGCAGGTTACAATGAGCAGTTCTTC. Protein product: CAWSGAGYNEQFF.

The CDR3, as DNA: TGTGCCAGCAGTGAAGCGAGGCCACCCCACGGCGAAAAACTGTTTTTT. Amino acids: CASSEARPPHGEKLFF. The V call is TRBV2, the J call TRBJ1-4; D not certain. CDR3 length equals 16 residues. With 0 bases removed from V and 8 bases from J, the gap between germline ends came to 16 bases. Germline loops: CDR1 SNHLY, CDR2 FYNNEI.

This rearrangement joins TRBV20-1 to TRBJ2-7, with 8 bases identical to TRBD2. Germline V lookup: CDR1 DFQATT, CDR2 SNEGSKA (reference sequence). The junction had 8 bases not matched to a gene; V was cut back by 3 bases and J by 7 bases. CDR3 length equals 13 residues. The CDR3 nucleotides are TGCAGTGCTAGTGCGGGGGGCCCTGGGGAGCAGTACTTC. It yields the protein CSASAGGPGEQYF.

J is TRBJ1-6 and V is TRBV19, with D hard to call. V was trimmed by 2 bases and J by 11 bases, leaving 7 bases between them. The CDR3 is 12 amino acids. Germline V gene sequence: CDR1 LNHDA, CDR2 SQIVND (reference sequence). The CDR3 bases are TGTGCCAGTAGTATAATCGGGACACCCCTCCACTTT. Translation: CASSIIGTPLHF.